What follows describes a single T cell receptor beta chain. The PCR employed 60 Vbeta primers together with 13 Jbeta primers. Under the authors' procedure: The count from a later analysis was 65 million to 90 million unique TCR beta chains, around 11 million of them shared. The assay was immunoSEQ multiplex PCR, and TCRdb's table has in-frame clones only and misses some. That table is the source of V, J and clone size, and D and trimming were worked out from the DNA. Of roughly 120,000 clones detected, about 76% appear once; the ten largest clones hold about 2.4%. This CDR3 spans 15 amino acids. The ends were cut back, 3 bases at V and 10 bases at J, with 20 bases in the middle. CDR1 and CDR2 from the germline V gene are SGHTA and FQGNSA. This sample stems from a study of cytomegalovirus exposure and HLA in healthy donors.

The chain couples TRBV7-2 to TRBJ2-3; the D gene is possibly TRBD2 (6 bases). Specimen: PBMCs. The origin of this receptor is a woman aged 40-49 years in good health and CMV-seronegative. The CDR3 sequence is CASSFGRTGTGAQYF. CDR3 nucleotides: TGTGCCAGCAGCTTTGGGCGAACCGGGACTGGGGCGCAGTATTTT.